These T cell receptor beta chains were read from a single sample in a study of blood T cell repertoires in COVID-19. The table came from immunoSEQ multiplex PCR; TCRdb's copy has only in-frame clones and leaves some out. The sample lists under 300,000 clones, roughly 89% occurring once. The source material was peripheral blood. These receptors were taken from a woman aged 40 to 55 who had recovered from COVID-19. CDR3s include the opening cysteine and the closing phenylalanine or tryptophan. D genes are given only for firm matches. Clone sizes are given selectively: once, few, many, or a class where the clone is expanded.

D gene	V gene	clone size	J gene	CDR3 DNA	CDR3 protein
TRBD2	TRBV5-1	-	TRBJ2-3	TGCGCCAGCAGCTTAGGGGACTATGAGAGAGATACGCAGTATTTT	CASSLGDYERDTQYF
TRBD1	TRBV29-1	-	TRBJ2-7	TGCAGCGTTCCCGGGACAGGGGCCTCCTACGAGCAGTACTTC	CSVPGTGASYEQYF
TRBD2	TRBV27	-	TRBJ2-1	TGTGCCAGCAGTCCGTCTAGCGGGAGGGAAAATGAGCAGTTCTTC	CASSPSSGRENEQFF
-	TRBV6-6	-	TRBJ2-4	TGTGCCAGCAGTTACTCGACAGTCCCCTCGTACTTC	CASSYSTVPSYF
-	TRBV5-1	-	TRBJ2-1	TGCGCCAGCAGCCCCGAAGGTGGGCCCTACAATGAGCAGTTCTTC	CASSPEGGPYNEQFF
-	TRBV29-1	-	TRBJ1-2	TGCAGCGTTGGGACAGTCGGCGTCGGCTACACCTTC	CSVGTVGVGYTF
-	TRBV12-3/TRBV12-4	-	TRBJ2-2	TGTGCCAGCAGTTTCGCCGGGATCGGGGAGCTGTTTTTT	CASSFAGIGELFF
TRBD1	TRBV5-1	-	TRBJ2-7	TGCGCCAGCAGCTGGGACAGGGGTTACGAGCAGTACTTC	CASSWDRGYEQYF
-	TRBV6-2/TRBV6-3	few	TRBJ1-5	TGTGCCAGCAGCCCACTACTCCTCAGAGATCAGCCCCAGCATTTT	CASSPLLLRDQPQHF
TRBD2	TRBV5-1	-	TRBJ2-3	TGCGCCAGCAGCTTGGCAGCTAGCGGGGCCACAGATACGCAGTATTTT	CASSLAASGATDTQYF
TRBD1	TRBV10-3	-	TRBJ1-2	TGTGCCATCAGTGAGACAGGGGACGGCTACACCTTC	CAISETGDGYTF
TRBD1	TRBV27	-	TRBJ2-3	TGTGCCAGCAGCCCAGGACAGGGTCCTTCAGATACGCAGTATTTT	CASSPGQGPSDTQYF
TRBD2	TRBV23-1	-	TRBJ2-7	TGCGCCAGCAGTCAATCAATCTCGTTGCGGGGGGCCCCCTACGAGCAGTACTTC	CASSQSISLRGAPYEQYF
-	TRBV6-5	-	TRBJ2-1	TGTGCCAGCAGTTACGGGCCAGGAAACAATGAGCAGTTCTTC	CASSYGPGNNEQFF
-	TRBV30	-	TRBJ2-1	TGTGCCTGGGTCATAGGGCGGGGTGATGAGCAGTTCTTC	CAWVIGRGDEQFF
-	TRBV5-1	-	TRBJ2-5	TGCGCCAGCAGCTTACCGGCGGAGGAAGAGACCCAGTACTTC	CASSLPAEEETQYF
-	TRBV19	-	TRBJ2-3	TGTGCCAGTACCTCCTCCTCTACAGATACGCAGTATTTT	CASTSSSTDTQYF
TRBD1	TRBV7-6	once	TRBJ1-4	TGTGCCAGCAGCCCGAAACCGGGACAGGGGGAAAAACTGTTTTTT	CASSPKPGQGEKLFF